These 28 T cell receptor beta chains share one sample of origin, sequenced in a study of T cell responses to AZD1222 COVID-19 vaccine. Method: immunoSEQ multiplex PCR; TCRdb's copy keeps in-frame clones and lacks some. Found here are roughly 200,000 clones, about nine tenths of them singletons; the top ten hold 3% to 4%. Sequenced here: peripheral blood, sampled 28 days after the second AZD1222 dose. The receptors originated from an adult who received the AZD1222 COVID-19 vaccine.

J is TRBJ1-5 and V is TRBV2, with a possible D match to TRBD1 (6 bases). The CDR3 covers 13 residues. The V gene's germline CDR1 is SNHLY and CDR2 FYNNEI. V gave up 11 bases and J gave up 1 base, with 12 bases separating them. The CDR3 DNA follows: TGTGCCTCAGGGGATCAAAGCAATCAGCCCCAGCATTTT. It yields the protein CASGDQSNQPQHF.

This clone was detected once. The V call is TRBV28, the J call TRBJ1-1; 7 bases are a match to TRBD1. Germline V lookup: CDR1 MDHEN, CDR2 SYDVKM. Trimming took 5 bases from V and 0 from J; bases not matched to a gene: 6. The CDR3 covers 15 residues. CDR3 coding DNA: TGTGCCAGCAGTCCTCCAGGGGGGTTGAACACTGAAGCTTTCTTT. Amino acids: CASSPPGGLNTEAFF.

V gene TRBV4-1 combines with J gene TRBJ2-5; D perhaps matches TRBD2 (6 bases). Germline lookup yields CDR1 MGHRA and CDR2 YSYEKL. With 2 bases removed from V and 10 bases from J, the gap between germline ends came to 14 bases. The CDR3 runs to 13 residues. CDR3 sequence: CASSQPLAGNQYF. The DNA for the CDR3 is TGCGCCAGCAGCCAACCCCTCGCGGGAAACCAGTACTTC.

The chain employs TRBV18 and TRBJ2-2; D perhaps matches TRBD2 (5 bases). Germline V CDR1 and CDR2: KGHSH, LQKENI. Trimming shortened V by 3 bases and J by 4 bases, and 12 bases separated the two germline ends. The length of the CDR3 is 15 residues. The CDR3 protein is CASSPDERGTGELFF. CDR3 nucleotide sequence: TGTGCCAGCTCACCTGATGAACGGGGCACCGGGGAGCTGTTTTTT.

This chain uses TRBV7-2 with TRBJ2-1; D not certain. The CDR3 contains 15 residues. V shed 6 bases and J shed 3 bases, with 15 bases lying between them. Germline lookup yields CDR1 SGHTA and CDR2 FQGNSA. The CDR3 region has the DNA TGTGCCAGCAGTCTAACAGAGACCATCTACAATGAGCAGTTCTTC. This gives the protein CASSLTETIYNEQFF.

This chain's CDR3 is CASSLARTGAHQETQYF. DNA for the CDR3: TGTGCCAGCAGCTTGGCTCGGACAGGGGCACACCAAGAGACCCAGTACTTC. This sequence joins TRBV5-4 and TRBJ2-5; 9 nucleotides line up with TRBD1. Trimming cost V 0 bases and J 0 bases; bases outside gene matches: 6. CDR1 and CDR2 (germline): SGHNT, YYREEE (reference sequence). The CDR3 sequence is 17 residues long. The complete variable domain, with remaining parts taken from reference TRBV5-4 and TRBJ2-5, reads ETGVTQSPTHLIKTRGQQVTLRCSSQSGHNTVSWYQQALGQGPQFIFQYYREEENGRGNFPPRFSGLQFPNYSSELNVNALELDDSALYLCASSLARTGAHQETQYFGPGTRLLVL.

Here the CDR3 reads CASSQETRTGELFF. In nucleotides, the CDR3 is TGCGCCAGCAGCCAAGAAACAAGGACCGGGGAGCTGTTTTTT. The V call is TRBV4-3, the J call TRBJ2-2; D ambiguous. V dropped 0 bases and J dropped 5 bases, with 7 bases sitting between them. CDR3 size: 14 residues. The germline CDR1 and CDR2 sequences are LGHNA and YSLEER.

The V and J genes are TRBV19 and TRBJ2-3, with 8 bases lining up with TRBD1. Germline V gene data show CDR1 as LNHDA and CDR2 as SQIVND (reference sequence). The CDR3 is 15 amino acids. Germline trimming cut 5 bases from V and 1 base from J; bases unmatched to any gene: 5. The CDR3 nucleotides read TGTGCCAGTAGTCGCTCGACAGGGGGCACAGATACGCAGTATTTT. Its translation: CASSRSTGGTDTQYF.

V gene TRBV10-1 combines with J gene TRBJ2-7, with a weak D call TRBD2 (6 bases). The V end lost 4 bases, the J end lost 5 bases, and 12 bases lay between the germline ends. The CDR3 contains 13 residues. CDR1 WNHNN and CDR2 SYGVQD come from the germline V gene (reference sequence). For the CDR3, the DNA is TGCGCCAGCAGTGGTCAGGACTATAACGAGCAGTACTTC. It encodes CASSGQDYNEQYF.

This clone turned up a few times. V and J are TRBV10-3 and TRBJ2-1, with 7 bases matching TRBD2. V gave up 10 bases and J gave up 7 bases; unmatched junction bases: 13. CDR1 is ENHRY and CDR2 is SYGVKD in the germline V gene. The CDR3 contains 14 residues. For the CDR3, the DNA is TGTGCCAGTTCGCCTGGCGGGAGACAAAATGAGCAGTTCTTC. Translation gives CASSPGGRQNEQFF.

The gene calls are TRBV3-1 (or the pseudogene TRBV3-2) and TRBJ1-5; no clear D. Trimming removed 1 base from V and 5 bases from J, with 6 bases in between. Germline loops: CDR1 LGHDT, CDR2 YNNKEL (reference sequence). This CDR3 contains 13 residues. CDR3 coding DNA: TGTGCCAGCAGCCAAGCCGGCGATCAGCCCCAGCATTTT. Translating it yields CASSQAGDQPQHF.

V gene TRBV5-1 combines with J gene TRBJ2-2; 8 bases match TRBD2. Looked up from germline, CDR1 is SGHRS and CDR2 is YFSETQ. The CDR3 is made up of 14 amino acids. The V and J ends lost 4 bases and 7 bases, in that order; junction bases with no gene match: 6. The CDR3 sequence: CASSDNGRGGELFF. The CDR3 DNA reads TGCGCCAGCAGCGATAACGGGAGGGGCGGGGAGCTGTTTTTT. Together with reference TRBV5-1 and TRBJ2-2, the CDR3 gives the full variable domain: KAGVTQTPRYLIKTRGQQVTLSCSPISGHRSVSWYQQTPGQGLQFLFEYFSETQRNKGNFPGRFSGRQFSNSRSEMNVSTLELGDSALYLCASSDNGRGGELFFGEGSRLTVL.

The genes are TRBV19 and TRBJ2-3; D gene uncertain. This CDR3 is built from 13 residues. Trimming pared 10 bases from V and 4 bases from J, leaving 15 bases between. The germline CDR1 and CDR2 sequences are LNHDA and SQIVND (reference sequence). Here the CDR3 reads CATRTPSADTQYF. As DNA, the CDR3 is TGTGCCACGCGGACCCCTTCCGCAGATACGCAGTATTTT.

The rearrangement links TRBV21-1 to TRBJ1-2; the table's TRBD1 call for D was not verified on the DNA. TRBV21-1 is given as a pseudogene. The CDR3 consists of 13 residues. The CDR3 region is CASSPRQGYGYTF. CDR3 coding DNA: TGTGCCAGCAGCCCGCGACAGGGGTATGGCTACACCTTC.

The DNA for the CDR3 is TGTGCCAGCAGCGTCCTCCCGGACGGCAATCAGCCCCAGCATTTT. Its protein is CASSVLPDGNQPQHF. The chain employs TRBV9 and TRBJ1-5; no reliable D call. In germline, CDR1 is SGDLS, CDR2 YYNGEE. The CDR3 runs 15 residues. The V and J ends lost 2 bases and 2 bases respectively, with 11 bases between them.

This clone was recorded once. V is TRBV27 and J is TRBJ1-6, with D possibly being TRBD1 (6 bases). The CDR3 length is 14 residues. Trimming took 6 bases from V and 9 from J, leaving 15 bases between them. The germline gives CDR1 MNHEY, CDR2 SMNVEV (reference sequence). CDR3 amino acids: CASSPTGVISPLHF. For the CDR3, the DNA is TGTGCCAGCAGCCCGACAGGAGTAATTTCACCCCTCCACTTT.

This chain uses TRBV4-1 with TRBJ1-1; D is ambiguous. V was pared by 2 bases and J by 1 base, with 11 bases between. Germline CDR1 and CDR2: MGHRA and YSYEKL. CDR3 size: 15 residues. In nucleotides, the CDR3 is TGCGCCAGCAGCCAATTCGACCGAAAGAACACTGAAGCTTTCTTT. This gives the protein CASSQFDRKNTEAFF.

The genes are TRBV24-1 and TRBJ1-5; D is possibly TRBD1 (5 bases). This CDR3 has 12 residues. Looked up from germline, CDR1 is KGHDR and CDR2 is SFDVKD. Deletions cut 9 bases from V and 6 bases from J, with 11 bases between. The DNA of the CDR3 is TGTGCCACCGCTGGGGCCGGTCAGCCCCAGCATTTT. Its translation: CATAGAGQPQHF.

The CDR3 DNA sequence: TGTGCCAGCAATTACCTAGCGGGAGATATCTACGAGCAGTACTTC. It specifies CASNYLAGDIYEQYF. J is TRBJ2-7 and V is TRBV28; 10 bases align to TRBD2. CDR3 length equals 15 residues. V trimming: 7 bases; J trimming: 3 bases; junction bases outside the gene matches: 9. Germline loops: CDR1 MDHEN, CDR2 SYDVKM.

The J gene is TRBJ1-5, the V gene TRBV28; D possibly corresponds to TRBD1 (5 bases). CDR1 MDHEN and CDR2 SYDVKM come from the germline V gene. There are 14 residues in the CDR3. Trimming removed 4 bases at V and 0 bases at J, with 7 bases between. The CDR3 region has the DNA TGTGCCAGCAGTTCAGGGTATAGCAATCAGCCCCAGCATTTT. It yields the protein CASSSGYSNQPQHF.

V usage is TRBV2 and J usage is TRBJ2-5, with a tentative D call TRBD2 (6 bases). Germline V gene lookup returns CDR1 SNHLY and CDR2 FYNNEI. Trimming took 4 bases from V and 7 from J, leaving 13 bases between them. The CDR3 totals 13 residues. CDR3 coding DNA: TGTGCCAGCAGTGGAGGGAGGACTTGGACCCAGTACTTC. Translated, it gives CASSGGRTWTQYF.

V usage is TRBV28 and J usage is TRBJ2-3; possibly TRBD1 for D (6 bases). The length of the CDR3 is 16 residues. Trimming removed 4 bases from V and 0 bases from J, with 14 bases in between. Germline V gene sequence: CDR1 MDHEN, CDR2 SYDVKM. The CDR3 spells CASSSPWTESTDTQYF. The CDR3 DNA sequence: TGTGCCAGCAGTTCCCCATGGACAGAAAGCACAGATACGCAGTATTTT.

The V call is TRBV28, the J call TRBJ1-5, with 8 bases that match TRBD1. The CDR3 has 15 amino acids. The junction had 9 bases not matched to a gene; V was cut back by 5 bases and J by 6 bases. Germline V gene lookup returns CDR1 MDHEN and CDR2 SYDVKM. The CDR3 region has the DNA TGTGCCAGCAGTAGAGGACAGGGCGGGATTCAGCCCCAGCATTTT. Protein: CASSRGQGGIQPQHF.

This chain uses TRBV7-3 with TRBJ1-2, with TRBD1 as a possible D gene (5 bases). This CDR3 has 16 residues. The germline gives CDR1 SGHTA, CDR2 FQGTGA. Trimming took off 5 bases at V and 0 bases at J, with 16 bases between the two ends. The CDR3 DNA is TGTGCCAGCAGCCCGGGGGGGGGACCCGCTAACTATGGCTACACCTTC. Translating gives CASSPGGGPANYGYTF.

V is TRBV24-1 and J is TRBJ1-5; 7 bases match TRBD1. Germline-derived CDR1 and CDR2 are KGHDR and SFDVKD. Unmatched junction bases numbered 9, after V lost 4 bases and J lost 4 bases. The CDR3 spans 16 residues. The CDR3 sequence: CATSDQSPGGNQPQHF. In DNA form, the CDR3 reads TGTGCCACCAGTGACCAGTCTCCAGGGGGAAATCAGCCCCAGCATTTT.

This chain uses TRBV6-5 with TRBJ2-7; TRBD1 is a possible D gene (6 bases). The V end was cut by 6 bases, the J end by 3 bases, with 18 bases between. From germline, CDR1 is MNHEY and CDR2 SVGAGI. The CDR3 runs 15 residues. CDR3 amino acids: CASRQNRVPYYEQYF. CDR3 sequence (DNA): TGTGCCAGCAGGCAGAACAGGGTTCCATACTACGAGCAGTACTTC.

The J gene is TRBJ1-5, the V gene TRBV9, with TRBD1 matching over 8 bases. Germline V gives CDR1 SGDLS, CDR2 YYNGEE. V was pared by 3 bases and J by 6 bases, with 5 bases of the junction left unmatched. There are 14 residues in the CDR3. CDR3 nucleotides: TGTGCCAGCAGCGCCGGGACAGGCGGTCAGCCCCAGCATTTT. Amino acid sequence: CASSAGTGGQPQHF. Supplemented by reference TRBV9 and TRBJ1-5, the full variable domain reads DSGVTQTPKHLITATGQRVTLRCSPRSGDLSVYWYQQSLDQGLQFLIQYYNGEERAKGNILERFSAQQFPDLHSELNLSSLELGDSALYFCASSAGTGGQPQHFGDGTRLSIL.

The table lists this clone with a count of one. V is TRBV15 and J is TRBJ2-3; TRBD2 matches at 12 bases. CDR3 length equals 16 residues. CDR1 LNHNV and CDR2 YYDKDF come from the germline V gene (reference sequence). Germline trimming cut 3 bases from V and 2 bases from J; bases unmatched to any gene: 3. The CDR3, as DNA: TGTGCCACCAGCAGCGGACTAGCGGGATCCACAGATACGCAGTATTTT. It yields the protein CATSSGLAGSTDTQYF.